This record covers a single T cell receptor beta chain. These data originate in a study of shared clonotypes between healthy human individuals. Sequenced by immunoSEQ multiplex PCR; TCRdb stores in-frame clones only, minus some. The sample carries around 690,000 clones, 80% to 95% recorded once. J lost 4 bases, V lost 0 bases, and 5 bases had no gene match. This CDR3 spans 14 amino acids. Germline CDR1 is SQVTM and CDR2 is ANQGSEA. The TCR comes from a man aged 18 to 35 in good health. Some clones in this sample may be carry-over from other donors' samples. The chain links TRBV29-1 to TRBJ1-2, with 7 bases aligning to TRBD1. Sequencing was done on a sample of memory CD8+ T cells from PBMCs. Subset described: CD45RO+ cells pooled with CCR7-negative TemRA cells. DNA of the CDR3: TGCAGCGTTGAAGAAGGACAGGCCTTCTATGGCTACACCTTC. Translated: CSVEEGQAFYGYTF.